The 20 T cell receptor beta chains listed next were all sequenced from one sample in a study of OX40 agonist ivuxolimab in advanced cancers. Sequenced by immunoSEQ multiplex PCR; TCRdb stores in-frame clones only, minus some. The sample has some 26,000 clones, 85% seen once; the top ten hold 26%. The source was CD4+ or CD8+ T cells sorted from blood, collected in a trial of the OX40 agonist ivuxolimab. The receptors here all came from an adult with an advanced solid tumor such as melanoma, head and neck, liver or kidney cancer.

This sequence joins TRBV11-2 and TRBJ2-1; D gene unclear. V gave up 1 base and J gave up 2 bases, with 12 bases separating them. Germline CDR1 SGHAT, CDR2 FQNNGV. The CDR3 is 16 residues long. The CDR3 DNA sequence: TGTGCCAGCAGCTTAGCCGGCCAGAACACCTACAATGAGCAGTTCTTC. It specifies CASSLAGQNTYNEQFF.

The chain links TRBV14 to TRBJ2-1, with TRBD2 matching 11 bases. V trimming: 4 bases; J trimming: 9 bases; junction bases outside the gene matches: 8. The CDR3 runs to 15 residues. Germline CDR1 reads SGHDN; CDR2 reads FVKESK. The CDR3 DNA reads TGTGCCAGCAGCCCAGGACTAGCGGGTAAAGGTGAGCAGTTCTTC. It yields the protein CASSPGLAGKGEQFF.

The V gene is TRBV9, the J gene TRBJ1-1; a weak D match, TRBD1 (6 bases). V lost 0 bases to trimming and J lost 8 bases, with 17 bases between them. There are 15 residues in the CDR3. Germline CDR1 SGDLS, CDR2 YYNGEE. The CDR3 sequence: CASSVDDFRGSEAFF. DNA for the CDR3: TGTGCCAGCAGCGTAGACGATTTCAGGGGTTCGGAAGCTTTCTTT.

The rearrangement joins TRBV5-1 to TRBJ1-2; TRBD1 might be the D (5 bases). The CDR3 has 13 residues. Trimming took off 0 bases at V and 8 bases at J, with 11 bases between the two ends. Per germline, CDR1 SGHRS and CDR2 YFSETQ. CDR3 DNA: TGCGCCAGCAGCTTGGCCCGGGACTTGGGCTACACCTTC. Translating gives CASSLARDLGYTF. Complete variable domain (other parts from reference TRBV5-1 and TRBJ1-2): KAGVTQTPRYLIKTRGQQVTLSCSPISGHRSVSWYQQTPGQGLQFLFEYFSETQRNKGNFPGRFSGRQFSNSRSEMNVSTLELGDSALYLCASSLARDLGYTFGSGTRLTVV.

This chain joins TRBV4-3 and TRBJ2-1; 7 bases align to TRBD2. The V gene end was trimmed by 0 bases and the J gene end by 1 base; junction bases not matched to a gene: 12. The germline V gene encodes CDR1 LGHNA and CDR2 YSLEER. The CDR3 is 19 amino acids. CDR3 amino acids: CASSQDRAGVPGSYNEQFF. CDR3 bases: TGCGCCAGCAGCCAAGACAGGGCGGGAGTGCCAGGATCCTACAATGAGCAGTTCTTC.

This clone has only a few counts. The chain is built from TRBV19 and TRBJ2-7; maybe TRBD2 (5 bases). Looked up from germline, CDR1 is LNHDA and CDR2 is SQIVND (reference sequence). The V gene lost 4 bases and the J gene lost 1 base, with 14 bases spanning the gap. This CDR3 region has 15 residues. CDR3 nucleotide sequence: TGTGCCAGTAGTAGTAATGGGGAGCCTTCCTACGAGCAGTACTTC. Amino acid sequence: CASSSNGEPSYEQYF. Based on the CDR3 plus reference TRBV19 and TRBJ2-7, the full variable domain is DGGITQSPKYLFRKEGQNVTLSCEQNLNHDAMYWYRQDPGQGLRLIYYSQIVNDFQKGDIAEGYSVSREKKESFPLTVTSAQKNPTAFYLCASSSNGEPSYEQYFGPGTRLTVT.

CDR3 region: CASSVDRGLNTEAFF. Here the CDR3 DNA reads TGTGCCAGCAGCGTAGATAGGGGCCTGAACACTGAAGCTTTCTTT. V gene TRBV9 combines with J gene TRBJ1-1; tentative D call: TRBD1 (5 bases). Trimming pared 0 bases from V and 0 bases from J, leaving 9 bases between. The length of the CDR3 is 15 residues. Germline V lookup: CDR1 SGDLS, CDR2 YYNGEE.

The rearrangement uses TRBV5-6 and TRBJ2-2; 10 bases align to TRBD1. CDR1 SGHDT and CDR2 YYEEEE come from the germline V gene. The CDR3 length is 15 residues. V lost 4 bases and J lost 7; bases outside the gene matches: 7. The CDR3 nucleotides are TGTGCCAGCAGCGTGGACAGGGGGATGGGCGGGGAGCTGTTTTTT. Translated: CASSVDRGMGGELFF. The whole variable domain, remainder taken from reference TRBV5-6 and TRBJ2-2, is DAGVTQSPTHLIKTRGQQVTLRCSPKSGHDTVSWYQQALGQGPQFIFQYYEEEERQRGNFPDRFSGHQFPNYSSELNVNALLLGDSALYLCASSVDRGMGGELFFGEGSRLTVL.

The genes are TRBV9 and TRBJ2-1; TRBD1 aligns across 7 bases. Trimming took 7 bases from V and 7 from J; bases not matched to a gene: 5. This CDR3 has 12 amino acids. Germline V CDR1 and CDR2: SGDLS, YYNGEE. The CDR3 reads CASSGQTNEQFF. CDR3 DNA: TGTGCCAGCTCGGGACAGACAAATGAGCAGTTCTTC.

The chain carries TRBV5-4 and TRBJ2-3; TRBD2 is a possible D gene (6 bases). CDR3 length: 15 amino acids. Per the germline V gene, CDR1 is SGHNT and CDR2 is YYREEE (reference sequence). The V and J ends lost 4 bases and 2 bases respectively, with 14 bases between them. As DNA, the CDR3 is TGTGCCAGCAGCCTGACGGCTAGCGTCACAGATACGCAGTATTTT. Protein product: CASSLTASVTDTQYF. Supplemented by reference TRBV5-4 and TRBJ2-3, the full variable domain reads ETGVTQSPTHLIKTRGQQVTLRCSSQSGHNTVSWYQQALGQGPQFIFQYYREEENGRGNFPPRFSGLQFPNYSSELNVNALELDDSALYLCASSLTASVTDTQYFGPGTRLTVL.

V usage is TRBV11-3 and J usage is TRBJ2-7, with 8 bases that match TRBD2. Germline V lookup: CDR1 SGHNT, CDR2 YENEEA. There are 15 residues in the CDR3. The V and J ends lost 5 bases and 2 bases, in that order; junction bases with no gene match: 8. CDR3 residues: CASSPVVRGAYEQYF. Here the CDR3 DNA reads TGTGCCAGCAGCCCAGTCGTGCGGGGGGCCTACGAGCAGTACTTC.

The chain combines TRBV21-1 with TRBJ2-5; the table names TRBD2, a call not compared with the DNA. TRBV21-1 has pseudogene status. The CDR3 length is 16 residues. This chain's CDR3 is CASSKVSFTGSQTQYF. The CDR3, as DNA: TGTGCCAGCAGCAAAGTGTCGTTCACGGGTAGCCAGACCCAGTACTTC.

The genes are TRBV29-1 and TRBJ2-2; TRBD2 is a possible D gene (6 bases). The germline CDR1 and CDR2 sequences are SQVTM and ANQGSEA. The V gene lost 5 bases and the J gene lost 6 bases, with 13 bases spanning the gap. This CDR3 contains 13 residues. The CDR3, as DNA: TGCAGCGTTCGCGCGGGACGGGCCGGGGAGCTGTTTTTT. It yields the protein CSVRAGRAGELFF.

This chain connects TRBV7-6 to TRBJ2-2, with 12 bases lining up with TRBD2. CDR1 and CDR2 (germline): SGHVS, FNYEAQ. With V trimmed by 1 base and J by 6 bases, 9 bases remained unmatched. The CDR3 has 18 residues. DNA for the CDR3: TGTGCCAGCAGCTTAGGGCTAGCGGGAGGGCCTGATCCCGGGGAGCTGTTTTTT. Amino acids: CASSLGLAGGPDPGELFF.

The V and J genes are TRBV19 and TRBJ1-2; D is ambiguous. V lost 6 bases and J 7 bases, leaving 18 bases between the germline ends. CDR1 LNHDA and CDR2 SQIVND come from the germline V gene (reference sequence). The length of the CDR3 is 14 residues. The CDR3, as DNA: TGTGCCAGTAGGCAAAGAGGGAGGGCCGGTGGCTACACCTTC. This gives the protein CASRQRGRAGGYTF.

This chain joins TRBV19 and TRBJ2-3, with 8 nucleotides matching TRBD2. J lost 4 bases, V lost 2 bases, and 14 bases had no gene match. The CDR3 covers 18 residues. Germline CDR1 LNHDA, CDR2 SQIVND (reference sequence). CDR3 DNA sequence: TGTGCCAGTAGTATACTCCACCTAGCGGGTGCCGGCGCAGATACGCAGTATTTT. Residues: CASSILHLAGAGADTQYF.

CDR3 sequence reads: CASSIRAYYGYTF. The DNA of the CDR3 is TGTGCCAGTAGTATCAGAGCCTACTATGGCTACACCTTC. V usage is TRBV19 and J usage is TRBJ1-2; D is unresolved. The CDR3 runs 13 residues. CDR1 and CDR2 (germline): LNHDA, SQIVND (reference sequence). V gave up 3 bases and J gave up 3 bases, with 8 bases separating them.

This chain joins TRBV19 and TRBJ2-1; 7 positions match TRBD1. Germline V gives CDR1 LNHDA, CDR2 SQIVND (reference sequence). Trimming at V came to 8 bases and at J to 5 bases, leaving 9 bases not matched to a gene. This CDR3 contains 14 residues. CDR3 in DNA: TGTGCCAGTTCTAGAGGGGGCGTGGACAATGAGCAGTTCTTC. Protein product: CASSRGGVDNEQFF. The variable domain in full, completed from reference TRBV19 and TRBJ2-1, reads DGGITQSPKYLFRKEGQNVTLSCEQNLNHDAMYWYRQDPGQGLRLIYYSQIVNDFQKGDIAEGYSVSREKKESFPLTVTSAQKNPTAFYLCASSRGGVDNEQFFGPGTRLTVL.

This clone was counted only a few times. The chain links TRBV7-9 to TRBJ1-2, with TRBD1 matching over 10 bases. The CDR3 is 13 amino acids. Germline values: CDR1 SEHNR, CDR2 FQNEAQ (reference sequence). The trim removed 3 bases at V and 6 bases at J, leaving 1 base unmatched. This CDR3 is CASSLGQGNGYTF. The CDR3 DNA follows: TGTGCCAGCAGCTTGGGACAGGGGAATGGCTACACCTTC.

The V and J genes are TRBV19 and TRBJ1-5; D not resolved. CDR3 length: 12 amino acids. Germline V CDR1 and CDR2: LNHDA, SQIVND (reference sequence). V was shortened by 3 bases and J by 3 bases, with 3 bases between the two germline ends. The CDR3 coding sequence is TGTGCCAGTAGTATTCCCAATCAGCCCCAGCATTTT. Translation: CASSIPNQPQHF.